This TCR beta chain was sequenced for a study of shared T cell receptors in the human thymus. The germline V gene encodes CDR1 SGHRS and CDR2 YFSETQ. Trimming cost V 3 bases and J 0 bases; bases outside gene matches: 14. The CDR3 has 19 amino acids. Some clones are missing from TCRdb's copy, which holds only in-frame ones; the method was immunoSEQ multiplex PCR. In the table there are some 400,000 clones, 85% to 95% of which are singletons. The sample comprised thymocytes. The rearrangement joins TRBV5-1 to TRBJ2-1; 8 positions match TRBD1. The receptor's source is a human donor. The CDR3 sequence is CASSSAGGWEGNSYNEQFF. The CDR3 nucleotides are TGCGCCAGCAGCTCGGCAGGGGGCTGGGAAGGTAACTCCTACAATGAGCAGTTCTTC.